The 27 T cell receptor beta chains below all came from one sample that was sequenced in a study of T cells after yellow fever vaccination. One entry per CDR3 protein results from TCRdb running MiXCR on the 5' RACE reads. The sample lists 100,000 to 150,000 distinct CDR3 sequences, more than 5.5% occurring once. The sequenced sample was CD4+ T cells sorted from PBMCs, obtained about 49 days after the first yellow fever vaccination. These TCRs come from a man in his late teens or twenties who received the YFV17D yellow fever vaccine.

There are many counts of this clonotype. V usage is TRBV5-8 and J usage is TRBJ2-1, with 8 bases lining up with TRBD1. This CDR3 is 16 amino acids long. Germline trimming cut 2 bases from V and 7 bases from J; bases unmatched to any gene: 11. Germline lookup yields CDR1 SGHTS and CDR2 YDEGEE. Written as DNA, the CDR3 is TGTGCCAGCAGCTTTACGACAGGGGAGAGAGTGAATGAGCAGTTCTTC. Protein product: CASSFTTGERVNEQFF.

This clonotype was seen many times. V gene TRBV11-2 combines with J gene TRBJ2-5; 12 bases map to TRBD1. This CDR3 contains 19 residues. Germline assignment: CDR1 SGHAT and CDR2 FQNNGV. V shed 1 base, J shed 5 bases, and the junction held 14 bases outside the gene matches. This CDR3 is CASSLGVVLGQGAGETQYF. In nucleotides, the CDR3 is TGTGCCAGCAGCTTAGGGGTGGTCCTGGGACAGGGGGCCGGCGAGACCCAGTACTTC.

Remarks on this clonotype: One base away lies a much larger clone, so this may be a sequencing read error. J is TRBJ2-6 and V is TRBV4-2, with no clear D. The germline CDR1 and CDR2 sequences are LGHNA and YNFKEQ. CDR3 length equals 15 residues. The CDR3 DNA sequence: TGTGCCAGCAGCCGAGAGGAATCTGGGGTCAACGTCCTGACTTTC. The encoded protein is CASSREESGVNVLTF.

This clonotype appeared many times. J is TRBJ1-5 and V is TRBV10-3; D uncertain. V dropped 0 bases and J dropped 7 bases, with 7 bases sitting between them. In germline, CDR1 is ENHRY, CDR2 SYGVKD. The CDR3 has 13 residues. CDR3 sequence: CAISESVGQPQHF. The CDR3 nucleotides are TGTGCCATCAGTGAGTCGGTTGGGCAGCCCCAGCATTTT.

The sample holds many counts of this clonotype. This chain connects TRBV3-1 to TRBJ1-1, with TRBD1 matching 7 bases. Germline assignment: CDR1 LGHDT and CDR2 YNNKEL (reference sequence). V trimming: 4 bases; J trimming: 3 bases; junction bases outside the gene matches: 8. The CDR3 consists of 15 residues. The CDR3 DNA reads TGTGCCAGCAGCCGTTGGGACAGCCGATACACTGAAGCTTTCTTT. This gives the protein CASSRWDSRYTEAFF.

At least ten counts were recorded for this clonotype. The chain combines TRBV5-5 with TRBJ2-3; TRBD1 matches at 9 bases. V trimming: 4 bases; J trimming: 0 bases; junction bases outside the gene matches: 6. CDR3 length: 16 amino acids. CDR1 and CDR2 from the germline V gene are SGHKS and YYEKEE (reference sequence). As DNA, the CDR3 is TGTGCCAGCAGCCGCTGGGGACAGGGTAGCACAGATACGCAGTATTTT. Residues: CASSRWGQGSTDTQYF. The complete variable domain, with remaining parts taken from reference TRBV5-5 and TRBJ2-3, reads DAGVTQSPTHLIKTRGQQVTLRCSPISGHKSVSWYQQVLGQGPQFIFQYYEKEERGRGNFPDRFSARQFPNYSSELNVNALLLGDSALYLCASSRWGQGSTDTQYFGPGTRLTVL.

This clonotype was counted many times. A read error may produce the germline difference seen at one junction end. This sequence joins TRBV9 and TRBJ2-5; 10 nucleotides match TRBD1. The CDR3 sequence is 16 residues long. Germline CDR1 is SGDLS and CDR2 is YYNGEE. CDR3 coding DNA: TGTGCCAGCAGTGTAGTAAACACCGGGACAGGGGCTCCCCAGTACTTC. Amino acids: CASSVVNTGTGAPQYF.

This clonotype showed up many times. The gene calls are TRBV4-2 and TRBJ2-3, with 14 bases fitting TRBD2. The CDR3 covers 19 residues. Germline V lookup: CDR1 LGHNA, CDR2 YNFKEQ. V dropped 0 bases and J dropped 3; count of bases not matched to a gene: 8. The CDR3 reads CASSQDLRLAGGTTDTQYF. Written as DNA, the CDR3 is TGTGCCAGCAGCCAAGATCTCAGACTAGCGGGGGGGACGACAGATACGCAGTATTTT.

This clonotype was observed at least ten times. The chain joins TRBV5-1 to TRBJ2-3, with D unresolved. The CDR3 is 16 residues long. V lost 1 base and J lost 2, with 14 bases in between. Germline lookup yields CDR1 SGHRS and CDR2 YFSETQ. CDR3 bases: TGCGCCAGCAGCTTGTTCCGGGCCTCACCCACAGATACGCAGTATTTT. Translated: CASSLFRASPTDTQYF.

This clonotype came up many times. The chain employs TRBV20-1 and TRBJ2-3; a possible D gene is TRBD2 (5 bases). Germline CDR1 is DFQATT and CDR2 is SNEGSKA (reference sequence). V was shortened by 4 bases and J by 6 bases, with 17 bases between the two germline ends. This CDR3 is 14 amino acids long. The CDR3 DNA follows: TGCAGTGCTATTTGGAGCCAAAGGAGGGATACGCAGTATTTT. Protein product: CSAIWSQRRDTQYF.

In its sample, this clonotype was seen many times. The V gene is TRBV4-1, the J gene TRBJ1-5, with 9 positions matching TRBD1. CDR1 is MGHRA, CDR2 YSYEKL, per germline. The CDR3 has 19 residues. V lost 5 bases, J lost 0 bases, and 14 bases stayed unmatched. CDR3 sequence reads: CASSSGPGQGGFSNQPQHF. The CDR3 DNA sequence: TGCGCCAGCAGCAGCGGACCGGGACAGGGTGGGTTTAGCAATCAGCCCCAGCATTTT.

This clonotype was seen repeatedly, ten times or more. V and J are TRBV20-1 and TRBJ1-5; D gene uncertain. The CDR3 consists of 13 residues. Germline CDR1 is DFQATT and CDR2 is SNEGSKA (reference sequence). With 3 bases removed from V and 5 bases from J, the gap between germline ends came to 11 bases. The DNA for the CDR3 is TGCAGTGCTAGTTCGGGGTTGGATCAGCCCCAGCATTTT. Protein product: CSASSGLDQPQHF.

This clonotype was seen ten or more times. The rearrangement uses TRBV24-1 and TRBJ2-1, with D tentatively TRBD1 or TRBD2 (5 bases each). The CDR3 has 13 amino acids. V was clipped by 1 base and J by 12 bases, with 12 bases between them. Germline assignment: CDR1 KGHDR and CDR2 SFDVKD. The CDR3, as DNA: TGTGCCACCAGTGATTTTGGGGGTGATGGGCAGTTCTTC. Amino acid sequence: CATSDFGGDGQFF.

There are many counts of this clonotype. This chain connects TRBV12-3 or TRBV12-4 to TRBJ2-2, with 7 bases aligning to TRBD2. Trimming at V came to 5 bases and at J to 2 bases, leaving 5 bases not matched to a gene. The CDR3 is 15 residues long. CDR3 DNA sequence: TGTGCCAGCAGTCGGCCGGGACTAAACACCGGGGAGCTGTTTTTT. It encodes CASSRPGLNTGELFF.

This clonotype was seen many times. The rearrangement joins TRBV11-1 to TRBJ2-5; D may correspond to TRBD1 or TRBD2 (5 bases each). There are 15 residues in the CDR3. The germline CDR1 and CDR2 sequences are SGHAT and FQDESV (reference sequence). The germline V and J ends were trimmed by 2 bases and 4 bases, with 14 bases remaining between them. DNA of the CDR3: TGTGCCAGCAGCTTAACTCCTACTGGGGGAGAGACCCAGTACTTC. This codes for CASSLTPTGGETQYF.

In this sample, this clonotype turned up many times. The chain employs TRBV10-3 and TRBJ2-2; 7 bases agree with TRBD2. This CDR3 comprises 15 residues. Germline trimming cut 5 bases from V and 1 base from J; bases unmatched to any gene: 4. Germline V lookup: CDR1 ENHRY, CDR2 SYGVKD. The chain's CDR3 is CAISSSGRNTGELFF. The CDR3 nucleotides read TGTGCCATCAGTTCTAGCGGCCGGAACACCGGGGAGCTGTTTTTT.

This clonotype was seen many times. The V call is TRBV12-3 or TRBV12-4, the J call TRBJ1-2; perhaps TRBD1 as D (6 bases). This CDR3 contains 15 residues. Trimming shortened V by 6 bases and J by 3 bases, and 17 bases separated the two germline ends. The CDR3 DNA is TGTGCCAGCAGGCGGTCGACAGGCATGTACTATGGCTACACCTTC. It is translated as CASRRSTGMYYGYTF.

This clonotype has ten or more counts. J is TRBJ1-4 and V is TRBV6-6; the D gene is possibly TRBD1 (5 bases). The CDR3 consists of 13 residues. Germline V gene lookup returns CDR1 MNHNY and CDR2 SVGAGI (reference sequence). V lost 10 bases to trimming and J lost 8 bases, with 17 bases between them. The CDR3 spells CAISGQGNEKLFF. The CDR3 region has the DNA TGTGCCATCTCCGGCCAGGGTAACGAAAAACTGTTTTTT.

Many counts were recorded for this clonotype. V and J are TRBV7-2 and TRBJ1-2, with TRBD1 as a possible D gene (6 bases). Germline loops: CDR1 SGHTA, CDR2 FQGNSA. The V and J ends lost 1 base and 8 bases respectively, with 11 bases between them. This CDR3 spans 13 amino acids. In nucleotides, the CDR3 is TGTGCCAGCAGCTTAGGGGGGGCGAAGGGCTACACCTTC. Translation gives CASSLGGAKGYTF.

This clonotype was counted at least ten times. The chain employs TRBV5-1 and TRBJ2-1, with TRBD1 as a possible D gene (5 bases). Germline V gene data show CDR1 as SGHRS and CDR2 as YFSETQ. CDR3 length equals 11 residues. Trimming removed 2 bases from V and 9 bases from J, with 6 bases in between. This CDR3 reads CASSFQGEQFF. CDR3 DNA: TGCGCCAGCAGCTTCCAGGGTGAGCAGTTCTTC. Drawing the rest from reference TRBV5-1 and TRBJ2-1, the complete variable domain is KAGVTQTPRYLIKTRGQQVTLSCSPISGHRSVSWYQQTPGQGLQFLFEYFSETQRNKGNFPGRFSGRQFSNSRSEMNVSTLELGDSALYLCASSFQGEQFFGPGTRLTVL.

This clonotype appeared once. A read error is possible here, since a much larger clone lies one base away. This sequence joins TRBV7-3 and TRBJ2-2; D not certain. Germline V lookup: CDR1 SGHTA, CDR2 FQGTGA. This CDR3 has 15 amino acids. V lost 5 bases, J lost 6 bases, and 16 bases lay in between. The CDR3 DNA follows: TGTGCCAGCAGCACCGCCCGGACCCGTCCCGGGGAGCTGTTTTTT. Amino acids: CASSTARTRPGELFF.

Concerning this clonotype itself: With a much larger clone just one base away, this may be a read error. J is TRBJ1-5 and V is TRBV20-1, with 8 nucleotides matching TRBD1. The CDR3 consists of 16 residues. Germline loops: CDR1 DFQATT, CDR2 SNEGSKA (reference sequence). The CDR3 is CRARDPRTGHNQPQHF. The CDR3, as DNA: TGCAGAGCTAGAGATCCTAGGACAGGGCACAATCAGCCCCAGCATTTT.

This clonotype was detected many times. The genes are TRBV6-1 and TRBJ2-1, with no clear D. The germline gives CDR1 MNHNS, CDR2 SASEGT. There are 12 residues in the CDR3. The V and J ends lost 8 bases and 2 bases respectively, with 7 bases between them. The DNA of the CDR3 is TGTGCCAGCCTTGAAGCCTACAATGAGCAGTTCTTC. Translated, it gives CASLEAYNEQFF.

In regard to this clonotype: Being one base from a much bigger clone, this may be a read error. The J gene is TRBJ2-7, the V gene TRBV5-1; D is unclear. CDR3 length: 13 residues. The germline gives CDR1 SGHRS, CDR2 YFSETQ. The CDR3 sequence: CASSLLAGYKQYV. The CDR3 DNA follows: TGCGCCAGCAGCTTATTAGCCGGCTACAAGCAGTACGTC.

This clonotype was recorded many times. V is TRBV5-6 and J is TRBJ1-1; maybe TRBD1 (6 bases). The V and J ends lost 0 bases and 0 bases respectively, with 12 bases between them. The CDR3 covers 16 residues. CDR1 and CDR2 from the germline V gene are SGHDT and YYEEEE. In nucleotides, the CDR3 is TGTGCCAGCAGCTTGGATGTGGCAGGGGTGAACACTGAAGCTTTCTTT. Translated: CASSLDVAGVNTEAFF. Combining the CDR3 with reference TRBV5-6 and TRBJ1-1 gives the whole variable domain DAGVTQSPTHLIKTRGQQVTLRCSPKSGHDTVSWYQQALGQGPQFIFQYYEEEERQRGNFPDRFSGHQFPNYSSELNVNALLLGDSALYLCASSLDVAGVNTEAFFGQGTRLTVV.

The chain joins TRBV6-5 to TRBJ2-7; 7 bases are shared with TRBD2. V gave up 4 bases and J gave up 2 bases; unmatched junction bases: 5. CDR3 length equals 14 residues. Germline-derived CDR1 and CDR2 are MNHEY and SVGAGI. CDR3 DNA: TGTGCCAGCAGTTTCGCCGGGACTACCTACGAGCAGTACTTC. As protein: CASSFAGTTYEQYF.

This clonotype was recorded at least ten times. The chain joins TRBV20-1 to TRBJ1-5, with D possibly being TRBD1 (5 bases). V was shortened by 2 bases and J by 6 bases, with 11 bases between the two germline ends. CDR3 length: 13 residues. Germline V gives CDR1 DFQATT, CDR2 SNEGSKA (reference sequence). CDR3 loop: CSARRGGGQPQHF. CDR3 coding DNA: TGCAGTGCTAGACGTGGGGGAGGTCAGCCCCAGCATTTT.